This T cell receptor (beta chain) appears in the sequencing data of a study of CDR3 diversity in severe acne. TCRdb independently ran MiXCR on the PCR reads; one entry per CDR3 protein. This sample has tens of thousands of distinct CDR3 sequences, with under 65% found just once. The specimen sequenced was blood. The TCR was taken from a male donor in good health, without acne.

CDR3 sequence reads: CASSTRPDRGGTGTDTQYF. DNA for the CDR3: TGTGCCAGCAGCACCCGACCAGACAGGGGCGGGACCGGCACAGATACGCAGTATTTT. The chain uses TRBV7-6 and TRBJ2-3; 8 bases are shared with TRBD1. CDR1 SGHVS and CDR2 FNYEAQ come from the germline V gene. CDR3 length equals 19 residues. Trimming at V came to 5 bases and at J to 1 base, leaving 17 bases not matched to a gene.